A selection of T cell receptor beta chains follows, all from one sample in a study of molecular identifiers for immune sequencing clone quantification. TCRdb re-derived calls from the PCR reads in MiXCR, one entry per CDR3 protein. Of under 650,000 distinct CDR3 sequences listed, nearly 20% are singletons. Sequencing used naive CD8+ T cells from blood, with Jurkat cell RNA spiked in. The receptor source for this set is a human donor in good health. Some libraries in this study had Jurkat cell RNA spiked in. The CDR3 runs from the conserved cysteine through the conserved F or W. A D gene is named only where the DNA matches it firmly. Only some rows state a clone size, as once, few, many or a class for expanded clones.

v_gene	abundance	j_gene	d_gene	CDR3nt	CDR3aa
TRBV20-1	many	TRBJ2-7	NA	TGCAGTGCTAGTAACAGCGCGGCTTACGAGCAGTACTTC	CSASNSAAYEQYF
TRBV11-3	many	TRBJ2-4	NA	TGTGCCAGCAGCTCCGACGAAACCAACATTCAGTACTTC	CASSSDETNIQYF
TRBV29-1	many	TRBJ2-2	TRBD1	TGCAGCGTCCGCACAGGGGGACCTCTGTGGGAGCTGTTTTTT	CSVRTGGPLWELFF
TRBV28	NA	TRBJ1-2	NA	TGTGCCAGCAGTCTACAGGGTACGGGGGAGGGGTATGGCTACACCTTC	CASSLQGTGEGYGYTF
TRBV21-1	few	TRBJ2-7	NA	TGTGCCAGCAACACAGACAGGGCCGGCTCCTACGAGCAGTACTTC	CASNTDRAGSYEQYF
TRBV27	few	TRBJ2-3	NA	TGTGCCAGCAGTCCTGGCTCGGGAGACCCAGATACGCAGTATTTT	CASSPGSGDPDTQYF
TRBV4-1	many	TRBJ1-5	TRBD1	TGCGCCAGCAGCCAAGAAGGACAGGGAGGGCTTCAGCCCCAGCATTTT	CASSQEGQGGLQPQHF
TRBV20-1	many	TRBJ1-2	NA	TGCAGTGCTCCCCCAGGGGCGAACTATGGCTACACCTTC	CSAPPGANYGYTF
TRBV5-1	many	TRBJ2-5	NA	TGCGCCAGCAGCTATTGGGGGCGCGGGATGGAGACCCAGTACTTC	CASSYWGRGMETQYF
TRBV2	few	TRBJ2-1	NA	TGTGCCAGCAGTGACGGCCCTAACAATGAGCAGTTCTTC	CASSDGPNNEQFF
TRBV7-2	many	TRBJ2-1	TRBD2	TGTGCCAGCAGCCCCGGACCGGGACTAGCGGTTAAATCCTACAATGAGCAGTTCTTC	CASSPGPGLAVKSYNEQFF
TRBV28	many	TRBJ1-5	TRBD1	TGTGCCAGCAGCAAGGGACAGGGGTCTTATCAGCCCCAGCATTTT	CASSKGQGSYQPQHF
TRBV12-3/TRBV12-4	many	TRBJ2-3	TRBD2	TGTGCCAGCATGGATGCTAGCGGGAGAAGCACAGATACGCAGTATTTT	CASMDASGRSTDTQYF
TRBV7-9	many	TRBJ2-3	TRBD2	TGTGCCAGCAGCCCCCGGACTAGCGGGGGGTCCCGTCCCTTCACAGATACGCAGTATTTT	CASSPRTSGGSRPFTDTQYF
TRBV6-1	many	TRBJ1-5	NA	TGTGCCAGCAGAGAGTTTGAGCCCCAGCATTTT	CASREFEPQHF
TRBV6-1	many	TRBJ2-2	NA	TGTGCCAGCAGGCCCCCCCCCGACGGGAACACCGGGGAGCTGTTTTTT	CASRPPPDGNTGELFF
TRBV7-9	many	TRBJ1-1	NA	TGTGCCAGCAGCTCTGGGACACAGAACACTGAAGCTTTCTTT	CASSSGTQNTEAFF
TRBV14	many	TRBJ2-2	NA	TGTGCCAGCAGCCATGATACAGGGAACACCGGGGAGCTGTTTTTT	CASSHDTGNTGELFF
TRBV7-9	NA	TRBJ1-1	NA	TGTGCCAGCAGCCCCTATGGGAGGGCCCTCAGTAACACTGAAGCTTTCTTT	CASSPYGRALSNTEAFF
TRBV4-1	NA	TRBJ2-2	TRBD1	TGCGCCAGCAGCCAAGACCAGGACAGGGGCCGGGAGCTGTTTTTT	CASSQDQDRGRELFF
TRBV4-3	many	TRBJ1-1	NA	TGCGCCAGCAGCCAAGAGACCGGGACACAAAACACTGAAGCTTTCTTT	CASSQETGTQNTEAFF
TRBV29-1	many	TRBJ1-4	NA	TGCAGCGTTTACGCCCTGGGGGGCGAAAAACTGTTTTTT	CSVYALGGEKLFF
TRBV19	NA	TRBJ2-5	NA	TGTGCCAGTAGTATATCTGGGGGCTGGGGAGAGACCCAGTACTTC	CASSISGGWGETQYF
TRBV7-9	NA	TRBJ2-3	TRBD1	TGTGCCAGCAGCTCCATAGAGGGGGCGTTTCGAGATACGCAGTATTTT	CASSSIEGAFRDTQYF
TRBV10-3	NA	TRBJ1-5	TRBD1	TGTGCCATCAGTGACCCGGGACAGGGCAATCAGCCCCAGCATTTT	CAISDPGQGNQPQHF
TRBV4-1	NA	TRBJ2-7	TRBD1	TGCGCCAGCAGCCAAGGTGACAGGGCCACTTACGAGCAGTACTTC	CASSQGDRATYEQYF
TRBV6-5	many	TRBJ1-1	NA	TGTGCCAGCAGCCAAGGGGAATGGGGAACTGAAGCTTTCTTT	CASSQGEWGTEAFF
TRBV3-1	many	TRBJ2-2	NA	TGTGCCAGCAGGGTAAGCGGGCTGGTCACCGGGGAGCTGTTTTTT	CASRVSGLVTGELFF
TRBV20-1	many	TRBJ2-7	TRBD1	TGCAGTGCTAGAACAGGGACAGCACCCTCCTACGAGCAGTACTTC	CSARTGTAPSYEQYF
TRBV30	NA	TRBJ1-3	NA	TGTGCCTGCGACAACTCTGGAAACACCATATATTTT	CACDNSGNTIYF
TRBV4-1	many	TRBJ1-5	NA	TGCGCCAGCAGGGTGGGGGTGTGGAGCAATCAGCCCCAGCATTTT	CASRVGVWSNQPQHF
TRBV20-1	many	TRBJ2-3	TRBD2	TGCAGTGCTAGATTCTCCGGACTAGCGGGTCCGGATACGCAGTATTTT	CSARFSGLAGPDTQYF
TRBV19	many	TRBJ1-2	TRBD1	TGTGCCAGTAGTCCCGCAGGGGGCTATGGCTACACCTTC	CASSPAGGYGYTF
TRBV7-9	many	TRBJ1-2	NA	TGTGCCAGCAGCTTATCAGACTATGGCTACACCTTC	CASSLSDYGYTF
TRBV7-9	NA	TRBJ2-1	TRBD2	TGTGCCAGCTTTGGGACTAGCGGGGGGGCACAAGAGCAGTTCTTC	CASFGTSGGAQEQFF
TRBV5-1	many	TRBJ2-3	TRBD2	TGCGCCAGCAGAGGAGGTTCGATACTAGCGGGGGGAAGCACAGATACGCAGTATTTT	CASRGGSILAGGSTDTQYF
TRBV6-2/TRBV6-3	few	TRBJ2-4	NA	TGTGCCAGCAGTTACTTGGTTATCGGGGACATTCAGTACTTC	CASSYLVIGDIQYF
TRBV4-3	many	TRBJ2-5	NA	TGCGCCAGCAGCCACTCCCACAACCTAGATCTCAAGAGACCCCAGTACTTC	CASSHSHNLDLKRPQYF
TRBV29-1	many	TRBJ2-1	NA	TGCAGCGTTGAAGATCTGCGTAGGCCTACCTACAATGAGCAGTTCTTC	CSVEDLRRPTYNEQFF
TRBV2	few	TRBJ2-5	TRBD2	TGTGCCAGCAGTGAACTAGCGGGGTTAGAGACCCAGTACTTC	CASSELAGLETQYF
TRBV9	many	TRBJ2-3	TRBD2	TGTGCCAGCAGCGCCGCCGGAGCGGGGGCCACAGATACGCAGTATTTT	CASSAAGAGATDTQYF
TRBV29-1	many	TRBJ2-7	TRBD1	TGCAGCGTGTACAGGGGGTACGAGCAGTACTTC	CSVYRGYEQYF